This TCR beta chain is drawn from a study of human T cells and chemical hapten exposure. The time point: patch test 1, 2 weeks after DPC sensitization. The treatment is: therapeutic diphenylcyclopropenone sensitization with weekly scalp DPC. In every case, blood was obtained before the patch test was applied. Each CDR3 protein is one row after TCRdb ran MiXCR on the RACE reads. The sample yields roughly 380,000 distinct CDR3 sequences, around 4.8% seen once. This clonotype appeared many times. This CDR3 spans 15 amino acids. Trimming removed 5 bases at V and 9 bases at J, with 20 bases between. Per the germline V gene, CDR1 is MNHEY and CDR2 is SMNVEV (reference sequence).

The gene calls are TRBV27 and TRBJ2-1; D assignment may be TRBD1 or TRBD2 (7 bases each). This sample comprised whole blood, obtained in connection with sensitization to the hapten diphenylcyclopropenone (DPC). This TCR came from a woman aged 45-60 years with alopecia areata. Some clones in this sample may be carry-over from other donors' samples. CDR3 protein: CASSPQGEGRGEQFF. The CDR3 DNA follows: TGTGCCAGCAGTCCCCAGGGGGAGGGCCGTGGTGAGCAGTTCTTC.